This TCR beta chain is from a study of shared clonotypes between healthy human individuals. Study findings and constraints: All-four-donor shared clonotypes had higher generation probabilities than non-shared clonotypes did.

CDR3 length equals 17 residues. The germline V and J ends were trimmed by 2 bases and 0 bases, with 15 bases remaining between them. In germline, CDR1 is SGDLS, CDR2 YYNGEE. Comment on this clone: Its antigen remains unidentified.

Naive CD8 cells lacked CD45RO, underwent positive selection for CCR7 and left out terminally differentiated effector memory CD45RA+ cells. The sorted-subset replicate PCRs were given roughly 190 ng DNA, which is some 29,000 T cell genomes. Some clones are missing from TCRdb's copy, which holds only in-frame ones; the method was immunoSEQ multiplex PCR. The sample lists around 560,000 clones, approximately 95% occurring once. This chain links TRBV9 with TRBJ2-1; D not certain. This TCR was recovered from a woman in her thirties in good health. The sample consisted of naive CD8+ T cells sorted from blood. CDR3 nucleotide sequence: TGTGCCAGCAGCGTGCGGACCGATCGGAGCTCCTACAATGAGCAGTTCTTC. Encoded protein: CASSVRTDRSSYNEQFF.